The TCR beta chain described here comes from a study of early T cells in non-severe SARS-CoV-2 infection. Study-wide context: Alpha and beta chains were unpaired, from unsorted whole-blood bulk RNA. The study's findings and limits: Matching results from VDJdb favored anti-spike CD8 responses, leaving private and CD4 specificities undetected.

Attachment of unique molecular identifiers to individual cDNA molecules was performed. In TCRdb, the 5' RACE reads were re-called with MiXCR into one record per CDR3 protein. The sample contains about 83,000 distinct CDR3 sequences, approximately 15% of which appear only once. CDR1 is SSHAT and CDR2 is FNYEAQ in the germline V gene (reference sequence). The CDR3 sequence is 14 residues long. This clonotype was detected ten times or more. What it binds is not known. At one end the junction does not follow the germline gene, possibly because of a read error. The material sequenced was whole blood. The chain uses TRBV7-7 and TRBJ2-5, with 8 bases matching TRBD2. The receptor was isolated from an adult who was a healthcare worker with PCR-confirmed SARS-CoV-2 infection or an uninfected control (not recorded which). Written as DNA, the CDR3 is TGTGCTAGCAGTCACGGGGGGGCCCAAGAGACCCAGTACTTC. Its protein product is CASSHGGAQETQYF.